The 19 T cell receptor beta chains given below trace back to one sample, sequenced in a study of cytomegalovirus exposure and HLA in healthy donors. The PCR ran on 60 Vbeta and 13 Jbeta primers. The repertoire was sequenced with immunoSEQ multiplex PCR; TCRdb's copy has only in-frame clones and lacks some. This table has 100,000 to 150,000 clones, 70% to 80% appearing once. Sample: PBMCs. These receptors were taken from a man in his forties in good health and CMV-seronegative.

The rearrangement links TRBV7-6 to TRBJ2-5; TRBD1 is a possible D gene (5 bases). TRBJ2-7 explains the end of the DNA better; the J call may be wrong. The CDR3 has 16 residues. The germline CDR1 and CDR2 sequences are SGHVS and FNYEAQ. CDR3 in DNA: TGTGCCAGCAGCGAACAATGGGGCCGACCCCCCCACGAGCAGTACTTC. Translating it yields CASSEQWGRPPHEQYF.

The rearrangement joins TRBV19 to TRBJ2-7, with D possibly being TRBD1 (5 bases). The CDR3 totals 13 residues. V was shortened by 5 bases and J by 4 bases, with 12 bases between the two germline ends. The V gene's germline CDR1 is LNHDA and CDR2 SQIVND (reference sequence). DNA for the CDR3: TGTGCCAGTAGTCAAAACCAGGGTTACGAGCAGTACTTC. Translated: CASSQNQGYEQYF.

The V call is TRBV11-2, the J call TRBJ2-2; TRBD1 aligns across 11 bases. The CDR3 is 15 residues long. V shed 5 bases and J 7 bases; nucleotides not matched to a gene: 6. The V gene's germline CDR1 is SGHAT and CDR2 FQNNGV. The CDR3 DNA reads as TGTGCCAGCAGCATTGGACAGGGGGCTGGCGGGGAGCTGTTTTTT. Protein sequence: CASSIGQGAGGELFF.

J is TRBJ2-3 and V is TRBV5-1, with D tentatively TRBD1 (6 bases). Germline loops: CDR1 SGHRS, CDR2 YFSETQ. The V end lost 0 bases, the J end lost 5 bases, and 16 bases lay between the germline ends. This CDR3 is 16 amino acids long. This CDR3 is CASSLVGGRTLDTQYF. The CDR3 DNA reads as TGCGCCAGCAGCTTGGTAGGGGGAAGAACTTTAGATACGCAGTATTTT.

The rearrangement uses TRBV30 and TRBJ2-1, with D hard to call. The germline V and J ends were trimmed by 0 bases and 6 bases, with 12 bases remaining between them. Germline CDR1 GTSNPN, CDR2 SVGIG (reference sequence). CDR3 length equals 14 residues. CDR3 coding DNA: TGTGCCTGGAGTGTATCTCGGGTACTCAATGAGCAGTTCTTC. Translated: CAWSVSRVLNEQFF.

This sequence joins TRBV30 and TRBJ2-5; 8 nucleotides match TRBD1. The germline CDR1 and CDR2 sequences are GTSNPN and SVGIG (reference sequence). V gave up 5 bases and J gave up 4 bases; unmatched junction bases: 9. This CDR3 spans 14 amino acids. The CDR3: CAWGRTGYIETQYF. CDR3 DNA sequence: TGTGCCTGGGGAAGGACAGGGTATATAGAGACCCAGTACTTC.

This clone was observed a single time. This chain connects TRBV6-1 to TRBJ2-1, with D maybe TRBD2 (7 bases). This CDR3 contains 15 residues. Trimming took off 2 bases at V and 10 bases at J, with 18 bases between the two ends. CDR1 and CDR2 from the germline V gene are MNHNS and SASEGT. CDR3: CASSERGGGMGEQFF. Written as DNA, the CDR3 is TGTGCCAGCAGTGAAAGGGGAGGGGGTATGGGCGAGCAGTTCTTC.

The chain couples TRBV19 to TRBJ1-5; weak D call: TRBD1 (5 bases). The CDR3 extends over 14 amino acids. V shed 6 bases and J shed 5 bases, with 14 bases lying between them. The germline gives CDR1 LNHDA, CDR2 SQIVND (reference sequence). The CDR3 is CASRPGTHYQPQHF. The CDR3 DNA is TGTGCCAGTAGGCCCGGGACTCATTATCAGCCCCAGCATTTT.

This clone was recorded only once. The J gene is TRBJ2-3, the V gene TRBV5-4, with D unresolved. This CDR3 has 16 residues. From germline, CDR1 is SGHNT and CDR2 YYREEE (reference sequence). V was clipped by 1 base and J by 6 bases, with 18 bases between them. For the CDR3, the DNA is TGTGCCAGCAGCTTGCAGTCGACTCCGCCAACGGATACGCAGTATTTT. As protein: CASSLQSTPPTDTQYF. Supplemented by reference TRBV5-4 and TRBJ2-3, the full variable domain reads ETGVTQSPTHLIKTRGQQVTLRCSSQSGHNTVSWYQQALGQGPQFIFQYYREEENGRGNFPPRFSGLQFPNYSSELNVNALELDDSALYLCASSLQSTPPTDTQYFGPGTRLTVL.

This chain links TRBV9 with TRBJ2-7, with TRBD1 identical over 7 bases. V gave up 4 bases and J gave up 6 bases; unmatched junction bases: 7. The CDR3 has 13 residues. The germline V gene encodes CDR1 SGDLS and CDR2 YYNGEE. The CDR3 nucleotides are TGTGCCAGCAGCACCGGACAGGTAGGCGAGCAGTACTTC. It is translated as CASSTGQVGEQYF.

The sample holds a few counts of this clone. The chain recombines TRBV6-5 with TRBJ1-2; tentative D call: TRBD1 (6 bases). The CDR3 contains 13 residues. Germline assignment: CDR1 MNHEY and CDR2 SVGAGI. The V end was cut by 5 bases, the J end by 4 bases, with 11 bases between. The CDR3 DNA reads as TGTGCCAGCAGTGCCGGGACACTCTATGGCTACACCTTC. As protein: CASSAGTLYGYTF.

Comment on this clone: The junction does not match germline at one end; this may be a read error. This chain joins TRBV29-1 and TRBJ1-2, with a possible D match to TRBD1 (6 bases). Germline CDR1 is SQVTM and CDR2 is ANQGSEA. The length of the CDR3 is 14 residues. The CDR3 is CSFEGHTGNYGYTF. The CDR3 DNA reads as TGCAGCTTTGAGGGACATACGGGTAACTATGGCTACACCTTC.

The CDR3 spells CASSLLAGGTDTQYF. CDR3 DNA sequence: TGTGCCAGCAGCTTACTAGCGGGGGGGACAGATACGCAGTATTTT. The chain uses TRBV7-3 and TRBJ2-3, with 12 nucleotides matching TRBD2. Germline CDR1 SGHTA, CDR2 FQGTGA. With 2 bases clipped from V and 3 bases from J, the junction kept 0 bases outside the gene matches. The CDR3 contains 15 residues.

The V gene is TRBV2, the J gene TRBJ2-3; 7 bases line up with TRBD1. Germline lookup yields CDR1 SNHLY and CDR2 FYNNEI. This CDR3 is 14 amino acids long. After removal of 8 bases from V and 2 bases from J, the junction contained 7 bases not matched to a gene. For the CDR3, the DNA is TGTGCCAGCCTTACGGACAGGTTCACAGATACGCAGTATTTT. This gives the protein CASLTDRFTDTQYF.

The chain links TRBV2 to TRBJ2-5; TRBD1 aligns across 9 bases. The J call may be mistaken, given a closer DNA end match to TRBJ2-7. Per germline, CDR1 SNHLY and CDR2 FYNNEI. This CDR3 spans 14 amino acids. This CDR3 is CASVGGQGVYEQYF. The CDR3 bases are TGTGCCAGCGTCGGGGGACAGGGAGTATACGAGCAGTACTTC.

A few counts support this clone. V and J are TRBV11-2 and TRBJ2-2, with a possible D match to TRBD2 (6 bases). The ends were cut back, 5 bases at V and 3 bases at J, with 16 bases in the middle. Germline assignment: CDR1 SGHAT and CDR2 FQNNGV. The CDR3 length is 16 residues. CDR3 amino acids: CASSQDGGDYTGELFF. In DNA, the CDR3 is TGTGCCAGCAGCCAAGACGGTGGGGACTACACCGGGGAGCTGTTTTTT.

This clone was picked up a small number of times. The V and J genes are TRBV5-1 and TRBJ2-7, with D tentatively TRBD2 (5 bases). Germline CDR1 SGHRS, CDR2 YFSETQ. Trimming cost V 0 bases and J 4 bases, with 14 bases left between them. CDR3 length equals 15 residues. The chain's CDR3 is CASSLGGKDGYEQYF. DNA of the CDR3: TGCGCCAGCAGCTTGGGAGGGAAAGACGGGTACGAGCAGTACTTC. Based on the CDR3 plus reference TRBV5-1 and TRBJ2-7, the full variable domain is KAGVTQTPRYLIKTRGQQVTLSCSPISGHRSVSWYQQTPGQGLQFLFEYFSETQRNKGNFPGRFSGRQFSNSRSEMNVSTLELGDSALYLCASSLGGKDGYEQYFGPGTRLTVT.

The chain recombines TRBV7-2 with TRBJ2-5; TRBD1 is a possible D gene (5 bases). This CDR3 is built from 15 residues. Between the trimmed V and J ends, which lost 0 bases and 1 base, there was a span of 9 bases. CDR1 is SGHTA and CDR2 is FQGNSA in the germline V gene. The CDR3 DNA sequence: TGTGCCAGCAGCTTAGCTACAGGTATCCAAGAGACCCAGTACTTC. This sequence encodes CASSLATGIQETQYF. Together with reference TRBV7-2 and TRBJ2-5, the CDR3 gives the full variable domain: GAGVSQSPSNKVTEKGKDVELRCDPISGHTALYWYRQSLGQGLEFLIYFQGNSAPDKSGLPSDRFSAERTGGSVSTLTIQRTQQEDSAVYLCASSLATGIQETQYFGPGTRLLVL.

As for this clone: A read error may produce the germline difference seen at one junction end. The V call is TRBV27, the J call TRBJ1-5; 9 bases match TRBD1. The CDR3 length is 17 residues. Germline assignment: CDR1 MNHEY and CDR2 SMNVEV (reference sequence). As DNA, the CDR3 is TGTGCCAGCAGATTATACGGCGGACAGGGGCAACGGCAGCCCCAGCATTTT. This codes for CASRLYGGQGQRQPQHF.